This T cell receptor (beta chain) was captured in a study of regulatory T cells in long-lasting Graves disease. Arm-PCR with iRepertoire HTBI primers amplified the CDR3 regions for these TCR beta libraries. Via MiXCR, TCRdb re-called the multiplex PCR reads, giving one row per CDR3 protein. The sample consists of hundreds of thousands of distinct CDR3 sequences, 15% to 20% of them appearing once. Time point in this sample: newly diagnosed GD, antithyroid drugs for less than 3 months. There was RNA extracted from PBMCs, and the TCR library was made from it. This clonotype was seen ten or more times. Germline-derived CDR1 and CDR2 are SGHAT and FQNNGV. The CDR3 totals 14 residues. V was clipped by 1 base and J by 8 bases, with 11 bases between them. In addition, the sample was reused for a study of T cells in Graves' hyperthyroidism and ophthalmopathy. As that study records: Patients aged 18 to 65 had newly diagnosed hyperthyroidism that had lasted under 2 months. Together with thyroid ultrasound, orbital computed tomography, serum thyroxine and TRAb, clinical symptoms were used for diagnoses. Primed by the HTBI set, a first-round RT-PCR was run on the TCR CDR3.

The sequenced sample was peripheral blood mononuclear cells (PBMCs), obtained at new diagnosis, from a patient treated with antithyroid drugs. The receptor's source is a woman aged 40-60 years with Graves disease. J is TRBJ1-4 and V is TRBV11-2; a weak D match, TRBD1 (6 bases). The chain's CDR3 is CASSLAGGGEKLFF. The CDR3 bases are TGTGCCAGCAGCTTAGCCGGGGGCGGGGAAAAACTGTTTTTT.